This paragraph covers one T cell receptor (beta chain) sequence. The target antigen is unknown. The sorted regulatory T cells were CD4+, CD25-high and CD127-low, with genomic DNA sequenced. These data originate in a study of regulatory and conventional T cells in RAG deficiency. The study, taken as a whole, reports: Other subsets showed approximately 10-fold reductions, but Treg unique TCR beta sequences fell 80 to 100-fold in these patients. Control T-cell subsets had markedly higher Shannon entropy and lower Simpson indices than RAG-deficient patients.

This CDR3 region has 13 residues. Germline loops: CDR1 SGHRS, CDR2 YFSETQ. V lost 2 bases, J lost 5 bases, and 10 bases lay in between. Here immunoSEQ multiplex PCR was the method, and the copy in TCRdb shows in-frame clones only, minus some. The table lists under 30,000 clones, about 93% of them singletons. The sample was also reused in another study, on regulatory T cells. That source adds: Amplification used 52 TRBV primers and 13 TRBJ primers. In patients, unique TRB V-J pairs were restricted and V/J usage skewed, especially in Tregs.

The TCR was taken from a human donor in good health. The chain recombines TRBV5-1 with TRBJ1-1; D uncertain. Source material: Tregs sorted from blood. CDR3 sequence (DNA): TGCGCCAGCAGCTTTAGGGTTGGGACTGAAGCTTTCTTT. Protein: CASSFRVGTEAFF.